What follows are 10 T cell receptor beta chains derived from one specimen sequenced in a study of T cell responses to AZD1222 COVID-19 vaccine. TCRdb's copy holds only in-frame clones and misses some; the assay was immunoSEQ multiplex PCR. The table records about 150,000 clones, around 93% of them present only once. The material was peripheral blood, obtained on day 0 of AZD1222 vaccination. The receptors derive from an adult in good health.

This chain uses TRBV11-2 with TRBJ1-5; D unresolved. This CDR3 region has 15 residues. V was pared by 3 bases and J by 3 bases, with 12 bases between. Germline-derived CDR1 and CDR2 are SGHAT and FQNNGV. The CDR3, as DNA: TGTGCCAGCAGCTTGACGGGCAAGGCCAATCAGCCCCAGCATTTT. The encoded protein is CASSLTGKANQPQHF.

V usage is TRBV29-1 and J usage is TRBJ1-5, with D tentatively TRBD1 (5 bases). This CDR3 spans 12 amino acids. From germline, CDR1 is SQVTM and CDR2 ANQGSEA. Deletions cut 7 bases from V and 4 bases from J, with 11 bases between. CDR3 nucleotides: TGCAGCGCTAGGGACGGGAATCAGCCCCAGCATTTT. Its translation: CSARDGNQPQHF.

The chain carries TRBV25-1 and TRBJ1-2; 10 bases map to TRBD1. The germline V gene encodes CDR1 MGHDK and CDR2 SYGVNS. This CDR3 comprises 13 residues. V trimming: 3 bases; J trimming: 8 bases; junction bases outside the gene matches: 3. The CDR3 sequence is CASSEGTGVGYTF. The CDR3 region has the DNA TGTGCCAGCAGTGAGGGGACAGGGGTCGGCTACACCTTC.

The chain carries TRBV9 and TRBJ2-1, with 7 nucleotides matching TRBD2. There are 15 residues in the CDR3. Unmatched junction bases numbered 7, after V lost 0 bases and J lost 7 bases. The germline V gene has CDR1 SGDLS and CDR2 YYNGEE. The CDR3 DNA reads TGTGCCAGCAGCGTAGCCGGGGGAGGGCCAAATGAGCAGTTCTTC. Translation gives CASSVAGGGPNEQFF.

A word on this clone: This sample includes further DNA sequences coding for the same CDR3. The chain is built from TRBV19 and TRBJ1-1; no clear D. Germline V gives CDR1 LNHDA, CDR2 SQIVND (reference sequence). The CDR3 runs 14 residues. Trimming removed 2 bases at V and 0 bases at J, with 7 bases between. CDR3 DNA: TGTGCCAGTAGTATAAGGCCCATGAACACTGAAGCTTTCTTT. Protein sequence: CASSIRPMNTEAFF.

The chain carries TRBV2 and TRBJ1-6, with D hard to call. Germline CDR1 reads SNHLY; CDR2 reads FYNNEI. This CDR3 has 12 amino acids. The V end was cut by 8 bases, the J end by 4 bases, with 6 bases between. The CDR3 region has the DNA TGTGCCAGCCATGTATATAATTCACCCCTCCACTTT. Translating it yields CASHVYNSPLHF.

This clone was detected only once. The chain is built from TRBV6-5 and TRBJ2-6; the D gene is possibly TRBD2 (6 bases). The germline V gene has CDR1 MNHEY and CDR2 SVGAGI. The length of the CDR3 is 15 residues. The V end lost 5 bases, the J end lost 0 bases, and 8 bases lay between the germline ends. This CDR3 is CASSPDYSGANVLTF. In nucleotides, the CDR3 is TGTGCCAGCAGTCCGGACTACTCTGGGGCCAACGTCCTGACTTTC.

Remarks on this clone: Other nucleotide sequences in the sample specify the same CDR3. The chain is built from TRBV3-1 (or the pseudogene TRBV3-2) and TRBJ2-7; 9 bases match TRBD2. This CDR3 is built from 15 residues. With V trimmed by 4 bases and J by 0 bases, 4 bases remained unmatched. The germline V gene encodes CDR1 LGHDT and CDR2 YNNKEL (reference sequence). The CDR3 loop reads CASSPGLASSYEQYF. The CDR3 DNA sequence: TGTGCCAGCAGCCCGGGACTAGCAAGCTCCTACGAGCAGTACTTC.

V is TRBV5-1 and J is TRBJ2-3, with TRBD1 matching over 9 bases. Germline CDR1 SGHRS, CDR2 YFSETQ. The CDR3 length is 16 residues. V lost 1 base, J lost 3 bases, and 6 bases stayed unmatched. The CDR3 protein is CASSLYGDRATDTQYF. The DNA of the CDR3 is TGCGCCAGCAGCTTGTATGGGGACAGGGCTACAGATACGCAGTATTTT.

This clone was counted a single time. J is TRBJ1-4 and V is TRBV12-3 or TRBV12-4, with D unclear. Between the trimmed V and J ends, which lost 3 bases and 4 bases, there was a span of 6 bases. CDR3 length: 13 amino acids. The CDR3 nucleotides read TGTGCCAGCAGTTTTGGCGGTAATGAAAAACTGTTTTTT. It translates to CASSFGGNEKLFF.